The 14 T cell receptor beta chains given below trace back to one sample, sequenced in a study of chemoradiotherapy in HPV16-positive cancers. Clones were read by immunoSEQ multiplex PCR, and TCRdb kept only the in-frame ones, dropping some. This table has about 35,000 clones, roughly 90% appearing once. Sequencing used blood, obtained from a patient who underwent chemoradiotherapy. The receptors shown here come from a human donor with HPV-associated anogenital cancer.

V usage is TRBV7-7 and J usage is TRBJ2-5; 9 bases fit TRBD1. This CDR3 contains 14 residues. CDR1 SSHAT and CDR2 FNYEAQ come from the germline V gene (reference sequence). Trimming cost V 5 bases and J 4 bases; bases outside gene matches: 5. CDR3 nucleotides: TGTGCCAGCAGCCAAACAGGGGGCTCAGAGACCCAGTACTTC. It codes for CASSQTGGSETQYF.

This clone qualifies as medium-sized. V and J are TRBV9 and TRBJ2-5, with D perhaps TRBD1 (6 bases). Trimming removed 3 bases at V and 1 base at J, with 13 bases between. This CDR3 is 15 amino acids long. CDR1 is SGDLS, CDR2 YYNGEE, per germline. CDR3 region: CASSATRGSQETQYF. DNA for the CDR3: TGTGCCAGCAGCGCCACCAGGGGCTCCCAAGAGACCCAGTACTTC.

The rearrangement links TRBV7-9 to TRBJ1-1; 8 bases are shared with TRBD1. The CDR3 extends over 18 amino acids. Trimming took 6 bases from V and 3 from J; bases not matched to a gene: 18. Germline V gene data show CDR1 as SEHNR and CDR2 as FQNEAQ (reference sequence). The CDR3 sequence: CASSFIGQGSRRDTEAFF. The CDR3 DNA reads TGTGCCAGCAGTTTTATAGGACAGGGAAGCCGGAGGGACACTGAAGCTTTCTTT.

The chain has TRBV30 and TRBJ1-4, with unresolved D. The V end was cut by 0 bases, the J end by 10 bases, with 15 bases between. The CDR3 is 14 residues long. The germline CDR1 and CDR2 sequences are GTSNPN and SVGIG (reference sequence). The CDR3 nucleotides are TGTGCCTGGAGTGTCGACACCTACAACGGAAAACTGTTTTTT. Encoded protein: CAWSVDTYNGKLFF. The full variable domain, in which reference TRBV30 and TRBJ1-4 provide the parts outside the CDR3, is SQTIHQWPATLVQPVGSPLSLECTVEGTSNPNLYWYRQAAGRGLQLLFYSVGIGQISSEVPQNLSASRPQDRQFILSSKKLLLSDSGFYLCAWSVDTYNGKLFFGSGTQLSVL.

A few counts support this clone. This chain uses TRBV10-3 with TRBJ1-3; D gene uncertain. Germline V gives CDR1 ENHRY, CDR2 SYGVKD. V was shortened by 8 bases and J by 4 bases, with 18 bases between the two germline ends. This CDR3 comprises 15 residues. CDR3 residues: CAILRKGWKGNTIYF. The CDR3 DNA follows: TGTGCCATCCTGAGGAAGGGCTGGAAAGGAAACACCATATATTTT.

The J gene is TRBJ1-5, the V gene TRBV7-8; D not resolved. The CDR3 extends over 15 amino acids. Trimming pared 2 bases from V and 3 bases from J, leaving 11 bases between. Germline V CDR1 and CDR2: SGHVS, FQNEAQ. CDR3 sequence (DNA): TGTGCCAGCAGCTTATTGGGGATCGTCAATCAGCCCCAGCATTTT. This encodes CASSLLGIVNQPQHF.

V and J are TRBV6-1 and TRBJ2-2, with a weak D call TRBD1 (5 bases). The CDR3 consists of 14 residues. Trimming took off 2 bases at V and 9 bases at J, with 13 bases between the two ends. The germline V gene has CDR1 MNHNS and CDR2 SASEGT. The CDR3 region is CASSETAGWRELFF. In DNA, the CDR3 is TGTGCCAGCAGTGAAACTGCAGGGTGGAGGGAGCTGTTTTTT.

The V and J genes are TRBV7-9 and TRBJ2-3; 11 nucleotides agree with TRBD1. J was trimmed by 4 bases and V by 3 bases; bases with no gene match: 6. The germline V gene has CDR1 SEHNR and CDR2 FQNEAQ (reference sequence). The CDR3 consists of 16 residues. In nucleotides, the CDR3 is TGTGCCAGCAGCTTTGGGACAGGGGGGGGATCAGATACGCAGTATTTT. This codes for CASSFGTGGGSDTQYF.

The chain employs TRBV7-9 and TRBJ1-1, with 10 bases matching TRBD1. Germline V CDR1 and CDR2: SEHNR, FQNEAQ (reference sequence). V lost 5 bases, J lost 3 bases, and 6 bases stayed unmatched. CDR3 length equals 15 residues. The CDR3 region has the DNA TGTGCCAGCAGCCCCACCGGGACAGGGGACACTGAAGCTTTCTTT. Translated: CASSPTGTGDTEAFF.

The rearrangement joins TRBV29-1 to TRBJ1-3, with D uncertain. Trimming took 3 bases from V and 0 from J, leaving 18 bases between them. Germline CDR1 is SQVTM and CDR2 is ANQGSEA. The CDR3 length is 17 residues. The CDR3, as DNA: TGCAGCGTTGAGGTCCCCCACGGAAAGAGCTCTGGAAACACCATATATTTT. Translation: CSVEVPHGKSSGNTIYF.

J is TRBJ2-1 and V is TRBV2; D gene uncertain. From germline, CDR1 is SNHLY and CDR2 FYNNEI. The CDR3 consists of 10 residues. The V gene lost 4 bases and the J gene lost 10 bases, with 5 bases spanning the gap. The DNA for the CDR3 is TGTGCCAGCAGTGTAGCAGAGCAGTTCTTC. It codes for CASSVAEQFF.

This chain uses TRBV4-1 with TRBJ2-2; no clear D. This CDR3 comprises 14 residues. V shed 2 bases and J shed 5 bases, with 9 bases lying between them. Per germline, CDR1 MGHRA and CDR2 YSYEKL. The CDR3 region is CASSQYDVTGELFF. CDR3 nucleotides: TGCGCCAGCAGCCAATACGACGTAACCGGGGAGCTGTTTTTT.

The chain combines TRBV29-1 with TRBJ2-5; D may be TRBD1 (5 bases). V lost 4 bases and J lost 5, with 11 bases in between. In germline, CDR1 is SQVTM, CDR2 ANQGSEA. This CDR3 has 12 residues. The CDR3 loop is CSVVWGRETQYF. CDR3 DNA: TGCAGCGTTGTGTGGGGCCGGGAGACCCAGTACTTC.

This CDR3 is CASSQEPTGHYTDTQYF. CDR3 sequence (DNA): TGCGCCAGCAGCCAAGAGCCCACGGGACACTACACAGATACGCAGTATTTT. The chain uses TRBV4-3 and TRBJ2-3; TRBD1 might be the D (6 bases). Trimming removed 0 bases from V and 2 bases from J, with 15 bases in between. Germline CDR1 LGHNA, CDR2 YSLEER. CDR3 length: 17 residues.